Below are 2 T cell receptor beta chains sequenced from a single sample in a study of cytomegalovirus exposure and HLA in healthy donors. The primer mix had 60 Vbeta and 13 Jbeta primers. Profiled with immunoSEQ multiplex PCR; TCRdb holds only in-frame clones, not every one. The sample includes 84,000 or so clones, over 60% of them seen just once. Sample: PBMCs. These receptors originate from a man aged 25 to 40 in good health and CMV-seronegative.

This clone turned up a few times. The chain has TRBV25-1 and TRBJ1-2; D might be TRBD1 (5 bases). The germline V and J ends were trimmed by 1 base and 1 base, with 10 bases remaining between them. Germline V gives CDR1 MGHDK, CDR2 SYGVNS. The CDR3 is made up of 15 amino acids. Here the CDR3 DNA reads TGTGCCAGCAGTGAATCTTCAGGGATTAACTATGGCTACACCTTC. Its translation: CASSESSGINYGYTF.

The CDR3 DNA is TGTGCCAGCAGTGACTCACGAGTCAATGAGCAGTTCTTC. It is translated as CASSDSRVNEQFF. The rearrangement links TRBV6-4 to TRBJ2-1; no definite D call. The ends were cut back, 0 bases at V and 6 bases at J, with 6 bases in the middle. The length of the CDR3 is 13 residues. CDR1 and CDR2 (germline): MRHNA, SNTAGT.